The 2 T cell receptor beta chains listed next were all sequenced from one sample in a study of T-cell reconstitution after alpha-beta-depleted transplantation in children. Preparation of the TCRbeta library was carried out with unique molecular identifiers. TCRdb re-analysed the PCR reads in MiXCR, keeping a single row per CDR3 protein. The table includes 200,000 to 250,000 distinct CDR3 sequences, 8.5% to 10% detected once. Here the sequenced sample was PBMCs from the stem cell graft donor, taken from the stem cell graft. The receptors here all came from a human donor who donated a stem cell graft to a child with acute lymphoblastic leukemia.

This clonotype was found a few times. The chain links TRBV5-1 to TRBJ2-7; TRBD2 agrees at 7 bases. The CDR3 is made up of 16 amino acids. V shed 3 bases and J 1 base; nucleotides not matched to a gene: 10. Germline values: CDR1 SGHRS, CDR2 YFSETQ. This chain's CDR3 is CASSSGGPVESYEQYF. Here the CDR3 DNA reads TGCGCCAGCAGCTCGGGAGGCCCTGTTGAGTCCTACGAGCAGTACTTC.

The sample holds a few counts of this clonotype. This sequence joins TRBV7-2 and TRBJ1-6, with 9 bases that match TRBD1. Germline CDR1 reads SGHTA; CDR2 reads FQGNSA. V shed 5 bases, J shed 11 bases, and the junction held 10 bases outside the gene matches. The CDR3 covers 15 residues. The CDR3 DNA sequence: TGTGCCAGCAGCCCGGACAGGGGTAGTGTAACACCCCTCCACTTT. This encodes CASSPDRGSVTPLHF.